This T cell receptor beta chain was sequenced in a study of T cell repertoires and HLA-DP antigens. On this clone: Its antigen remains unknown.

Trimming stripped 2 bases from V and 6 bases from J, with 10 bases between. Germline CDR1 and CDR2: SGHDN and FVKESK. The CDR3 runs 14 residues. Primers targeted 54 TRBV and 13 TRBJ segments. Deep-resolution sequencing targeted approximately 200,000 T cell genomes in pre-culture CD4+ samples. The table came from immunoSEQ multiplex PCR; TCRdb's copy has only in-frame clones and leaves some out. The data show about 89,000 clones, roughly nine tenths seen once. The sequence was obtained from a man aged 45-60 years in good health and CMV-seronegative. Sequencing was performed on CD4+ T cells from PBMCs. The V and J genes are TRBV14 and TRBJ1-4, with a tentative D call TRBD1 (5 bases). CDR3 amino acids: CASSQLGPDEKLFF. The CDR3 DNA reads as TGTGCCAGCAGCCAATTGGGACCAGATGAAAAACTGTTTTTT.